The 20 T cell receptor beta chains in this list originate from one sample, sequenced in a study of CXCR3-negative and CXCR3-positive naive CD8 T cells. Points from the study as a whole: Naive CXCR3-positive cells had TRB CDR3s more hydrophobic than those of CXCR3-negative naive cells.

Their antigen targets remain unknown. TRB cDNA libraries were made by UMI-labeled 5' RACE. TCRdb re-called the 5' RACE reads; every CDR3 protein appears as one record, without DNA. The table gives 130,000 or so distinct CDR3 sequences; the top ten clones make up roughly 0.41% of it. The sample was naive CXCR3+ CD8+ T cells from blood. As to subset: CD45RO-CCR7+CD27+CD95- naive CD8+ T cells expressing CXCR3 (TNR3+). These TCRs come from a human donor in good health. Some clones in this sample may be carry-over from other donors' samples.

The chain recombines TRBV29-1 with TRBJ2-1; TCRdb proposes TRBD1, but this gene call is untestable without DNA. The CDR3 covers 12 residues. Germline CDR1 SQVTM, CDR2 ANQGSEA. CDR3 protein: CSAPQGYNEQFF.

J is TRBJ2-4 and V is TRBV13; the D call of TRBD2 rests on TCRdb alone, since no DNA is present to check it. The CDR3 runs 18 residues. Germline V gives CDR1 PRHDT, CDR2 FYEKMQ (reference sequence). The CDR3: CASSSTETSGLAKNIQYF.

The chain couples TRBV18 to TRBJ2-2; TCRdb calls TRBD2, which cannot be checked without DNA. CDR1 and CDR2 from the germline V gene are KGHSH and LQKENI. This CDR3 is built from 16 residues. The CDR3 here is CASSSGSPPNTGELFF.

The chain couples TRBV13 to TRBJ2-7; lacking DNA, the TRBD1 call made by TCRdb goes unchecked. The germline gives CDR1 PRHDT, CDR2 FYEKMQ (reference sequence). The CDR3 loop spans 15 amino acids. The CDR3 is CASSSGTGLRYEQYF. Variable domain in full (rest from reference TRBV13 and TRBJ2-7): AAGVIQSPRHLIKEKRETATLKCYPIPRHDTVYWYQQGPGQDPQFLISFYEKMQSDKGSIPDRFSAQQFSDYHSELNMSSLELGDSALYFCASSSGTGLRYEQYFGPGTRLTVT.

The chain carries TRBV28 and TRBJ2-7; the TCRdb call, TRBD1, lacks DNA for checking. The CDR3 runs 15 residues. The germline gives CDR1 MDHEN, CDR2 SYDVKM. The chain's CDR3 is CASSYRLGQSYEQYF.

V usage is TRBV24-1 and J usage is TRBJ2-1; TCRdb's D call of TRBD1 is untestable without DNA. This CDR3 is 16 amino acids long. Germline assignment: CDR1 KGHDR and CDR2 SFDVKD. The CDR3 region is CATSAGRDREYNEQFF.

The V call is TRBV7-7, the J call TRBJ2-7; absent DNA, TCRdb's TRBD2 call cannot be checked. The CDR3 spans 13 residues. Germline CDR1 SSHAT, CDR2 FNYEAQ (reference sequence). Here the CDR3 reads CASSLAEGYEQYF.

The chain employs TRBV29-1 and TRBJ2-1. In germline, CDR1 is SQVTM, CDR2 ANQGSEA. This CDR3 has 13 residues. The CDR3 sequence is CSVELSLLDEQFF.

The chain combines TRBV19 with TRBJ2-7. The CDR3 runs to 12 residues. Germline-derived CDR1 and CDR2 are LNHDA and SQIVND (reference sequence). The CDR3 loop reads CASREGAHEQYF.

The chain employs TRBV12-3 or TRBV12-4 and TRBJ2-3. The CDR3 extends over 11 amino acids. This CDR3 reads CASSFRDTQYF.

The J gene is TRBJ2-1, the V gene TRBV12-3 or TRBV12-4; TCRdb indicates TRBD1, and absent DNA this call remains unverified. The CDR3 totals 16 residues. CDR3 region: CASILIPGQIGNEQFF.

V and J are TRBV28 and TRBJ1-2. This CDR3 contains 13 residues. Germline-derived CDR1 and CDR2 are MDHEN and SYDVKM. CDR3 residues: CASSEGLGYGYTF.

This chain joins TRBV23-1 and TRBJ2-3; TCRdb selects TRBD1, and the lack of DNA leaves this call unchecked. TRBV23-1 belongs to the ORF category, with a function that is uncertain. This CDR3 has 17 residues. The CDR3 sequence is CASSPSLLWGPTDTQYF.

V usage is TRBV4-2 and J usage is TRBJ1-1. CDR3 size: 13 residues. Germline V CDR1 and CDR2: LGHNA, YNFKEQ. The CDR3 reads CASSQDPQFEAFF.

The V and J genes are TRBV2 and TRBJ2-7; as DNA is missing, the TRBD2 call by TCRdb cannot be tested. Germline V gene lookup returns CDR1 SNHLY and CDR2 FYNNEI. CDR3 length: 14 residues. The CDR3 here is CASSPIPGYDERYF.

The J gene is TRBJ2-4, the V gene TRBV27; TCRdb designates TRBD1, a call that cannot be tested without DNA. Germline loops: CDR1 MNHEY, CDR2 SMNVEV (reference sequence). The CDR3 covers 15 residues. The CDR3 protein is CASSRDRGQGNIQYF.

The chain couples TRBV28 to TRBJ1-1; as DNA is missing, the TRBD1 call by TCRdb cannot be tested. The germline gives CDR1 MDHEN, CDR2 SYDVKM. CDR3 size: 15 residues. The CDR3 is CASTSRQGRNTEAFF. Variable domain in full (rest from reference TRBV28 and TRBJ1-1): DVKVTQSSRYLVKRTGEKVFLECVQDMDHENMFWYRQDPGLGLRLIYFSYDVKMKEKGDIPEGYSVSREKKERFSLILESASTNQTSMYLCASTSRQGRNTEAFFGQGTRLTVV.

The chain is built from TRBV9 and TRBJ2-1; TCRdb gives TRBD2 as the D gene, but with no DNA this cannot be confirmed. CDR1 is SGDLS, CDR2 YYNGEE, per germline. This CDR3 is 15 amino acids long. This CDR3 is CASSVGLADYNEQFF.

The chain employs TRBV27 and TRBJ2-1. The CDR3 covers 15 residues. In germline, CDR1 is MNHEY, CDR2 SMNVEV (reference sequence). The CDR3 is CASSFSASSYNEQFF.

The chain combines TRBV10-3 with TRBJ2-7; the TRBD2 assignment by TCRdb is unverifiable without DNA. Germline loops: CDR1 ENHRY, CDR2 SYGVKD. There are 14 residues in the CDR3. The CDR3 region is CAISLSGSSYEQYF.